The clone carrying this T cell receptor beta chain was detected ten times or more. Its specificity is unknown. One entry per CDR3 protein, called by TCRdb with MiXCR from the 5' RACE reads. The data contain some 490,000 distinct CDR3 sequences, roughly 18% of them singletons. This entry comes from a study of T-cell memory formation after mild COVID-19. Points from the study as a whole: A second wave expanding day 15 to 37 was CD4+-biased; contracting clones were balanced. The appearance of some responding clones in pre-infection memory suggested that cross-reactive memory joined.

The sequenced material came from PBMCs or a T cell subset sorted from them (not recorded which). This clonotype was sampled from an adult woman who had mild COVID-19 (a few samples of this study predate the infection). Cell type and time point are not known.

The CDR3 is CASSLRGTDTQYF. The CDR3 region has the DNA TGTGCCAGCAGCCTCCGGGGCACAGATACGCAGTATTTT. The chain uses TRBV28 and TRBJ2-3, with no clear D. CDR3 length: 13 residues. Germline V lookup: CDR1 MDHEN, CDR2 SYDVKM. V was cut by 6 bases and J by 1 base, with 8 bases left in between.